The 5 T cell receptor beta chains given below trace back to one sample, sequenced in a study of Graves' ophthalmopathy and Graves' hyperthyroidism. Amplification targeted the TCR beta CDR3 regions, with RNA transcripts as the source material. Following a first-round RT-PCR that used HTBI primers, a second-round multiplex PCR was carried out. Using its own MiXCR run on the multiplex PCR reads, TCRdb lists one record per CDR3 protein. Of 300,000 or so distinct CDR3 sequences detected, 15% to 20% appear once; the ten largest clones hold 9% to 15%. The sequencing input was peripheral blood. Receptors were obtained from an adult man with Graves' ophthalmopathy.

V usage is TRBV19 and J usage is TRBJ1-1; TRBD1 agrees at 8 bases. Germline values: CDR1 LNHDA, CDR2 SQIVND (reference sequence). The V and J ends lost 6 bases and 5 bases, in that order; junction bases with no gene match: 8. The CDR3 has 14 residues. CDR3 nucleotide sequence: TGTGCCAGTAGATCCGGGACAGGTATGACTGAAGCTTTCTTT. Translated, it gives CASRSGTGMTEAFF.

This clonotype was counted at least ten times. The chain combines TRBV11-2 with TRBJ1-1, with D possibly TRBD1 on 6 matching bases. This CDR3 is built from 14 residues. Germline CDR1 and CDR2: SGHAT and FQNNGV. Trimming removed 3 bases from V and 8 bases from J, with 16 bases in between. In nucleotides, the CDR3 is TGTGCCAGCAGCTTTGGGTCCAGGGGCCAAGAAGCTTTCTTT. This translates into CASSFGSRGQEAFF.

V is TRBV25-1 and J is TRBJ2-4, with TRBD1 identical over 7 bases. J lost 3 bases, V lost 4 bases, and 6 bases had no gene match. The CDR3 covers 15 residues. Germline values: CDR1 MGHDK, CDR2 SYGVNS. The CDR3 is CASSAYRGNKNIQYF. CDR3 nucleotides: TGTGCCAGCAGTGCATACAGGGGTAACAAAAACATTCAGTACTTC.

The sample holds many counts of this clonotype. The chain employs TRBV7-3 and TRBJ2-7; tentative D call: TRBD2 (6 bases). In germline, CDR1 is SGHTA, CDR2 FQGTGA. Deletions cut 5 bases from V and 1 base from J, with 12 bases between. This CDR3 comprises 14 residues. The CDR3 sequence: CASSPSAGSYEQYF. The CDR3 nucleotides read TGTGCCAGCAGCCCCAGCGCGGGGTCCTACGAGCAGTACTTC.

This clonotype was recorded many times. The V and J genes are TRBV20-1 and TRBJ1-1, with D possibly matching TRBD1 (5 bases). V dropped 5 bases and J dropped 0 bases, with 19 bases sitting between them. Germline V gives CDR1 DFQATT, CDR2 SNEGSKA (reference sequence). This CDR3 contains 16 residues. This chain's CDR3 is CSASSGTADMNTEAFF. The CDR3 DNA follows: TGCAGTGCTTCATCCGGGACGGCAGATATGAACACTGAAGCTTTCTTT.